This T cell receptor beta chain was documented in a study of blood T cell repertoires in COVID-19. The CDR3 runs to 10 residues. In germline, CDR1 is MNHNY, CDR2 SVGAGI (reference sequence). V lost 6 bases to trimming and J lost 7 bases, with 6 bases between them. TCRdb keeps only in-frame clones here, not all; method: immunoSEQ multiplex PCR. The table records almost 400,000 clones, roughly 90% of them present only once. The chain employs TRBV6-6 and TRBJ1-2; D ambiguous. Material for sequencing was PBMCs or T cells enriched from blood (not recorded which). This receptor was obtained from a young woman with acute COVID-19. CDR3 in amino acids: CASRGVGYTF. The CDR3, as DNA: TGTGCCAGCAGGGGCGTTGGCTACACCTTC.